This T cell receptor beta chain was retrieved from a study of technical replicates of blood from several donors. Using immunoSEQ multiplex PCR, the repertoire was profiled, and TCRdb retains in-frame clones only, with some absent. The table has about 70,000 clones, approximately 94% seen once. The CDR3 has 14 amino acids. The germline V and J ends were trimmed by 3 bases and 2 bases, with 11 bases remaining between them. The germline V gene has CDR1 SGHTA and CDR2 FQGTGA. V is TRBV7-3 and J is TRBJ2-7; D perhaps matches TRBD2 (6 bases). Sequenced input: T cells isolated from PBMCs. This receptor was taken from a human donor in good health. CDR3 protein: CASSFGGAPYEQYF. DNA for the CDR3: TGTGCCAGCAGCTTCGGGGGAGCACCCTACGAGCAGTACTTC.